This TCR beta chain was recovered during a study of cytomegalovirus exposure and HLA in healthy donors. Whole-study context: Of fewer than 450 genotyped donors, more than 70% clustered with self-reported Caucasian donors.

A single count supports this clone. What it binds is unknown. Germline V gene sequence: CDR1 SGHNT, CDR2 YYREEE (reference sequence). The CDR3 runs 16 residues. J was trimmed by 6 bases and V by 3 bases; bases with no gene match: 8. 13 Jbeta primers and 60 Vbeta primers were used for the PCR. Using immunoSEQ multiplex PCR, the repertoire was profiled, and TCRdb retains in-frame clones only, with some absent. The sample comprises about 160,000 clones, about four fifths of which are singletons, and approximately 4.8% rests with the top ten. Sampled while nominally healthy, donors likely had unrecorded immune exposures. Study-level results: In a later analysis, TCR beta V- and J-gene trimming showed a link to a missense DCLRE1C variant. Diagnosis of cytomegalovirus status made by the classifier reportedly showed high specificity and sensitivity.

The V and J genes are TRBV5-4 and TRBJ2-3; 12 bases are a match to TRBD2. The material sequenced was PBMCs. The TCR originated in a man aged 30-40 years in good health and CMV-seronegative. DNA for the CDR3: TGTGCCAGCAGCTCATGGACTAGCGGGGCGTGGGATACGCAGTATTTT. It yields the protein CASSSWTSGAWDTQYF.